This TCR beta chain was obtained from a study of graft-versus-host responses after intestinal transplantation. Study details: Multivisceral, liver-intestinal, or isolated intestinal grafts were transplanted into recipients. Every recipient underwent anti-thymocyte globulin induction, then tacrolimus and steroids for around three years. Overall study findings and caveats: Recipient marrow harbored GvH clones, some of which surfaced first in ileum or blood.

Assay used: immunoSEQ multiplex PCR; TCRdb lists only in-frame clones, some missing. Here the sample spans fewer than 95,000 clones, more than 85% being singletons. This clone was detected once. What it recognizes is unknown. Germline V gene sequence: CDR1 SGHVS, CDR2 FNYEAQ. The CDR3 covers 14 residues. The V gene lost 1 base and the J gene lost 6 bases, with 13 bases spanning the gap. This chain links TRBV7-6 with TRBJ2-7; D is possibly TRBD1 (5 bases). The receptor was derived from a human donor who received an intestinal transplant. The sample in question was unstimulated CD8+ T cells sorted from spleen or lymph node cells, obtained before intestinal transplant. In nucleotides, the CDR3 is TGTGCCAGCAGCTTAGATCAGGGTTCCGGCGAGCAGTACTTC. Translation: CASSLDQGSGEQYF. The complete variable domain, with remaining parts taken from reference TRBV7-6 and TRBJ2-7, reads GAGVSQSPRYKVTKRGQDVALRCDPISGHVSLYWYRQALGQGPEFLTYFNYEAQQDKSGLPNDRFSAERPEGSISTLTIQRTEQRDSAMYRCASSLDQGSGEQYFGPGTRLTVT.